This T cell receptor (beta chain) came from a study of cytomegalovirus exposure and HLA in healthy donors. Amplification used 60 Vbeta primers and 13 Jbeta primers. Assay used: immunoSEQ multiplex PCR; TCRdb lists only in-frame clones, some missing. Of roughly 180,000 clones listed, roughly 74% are singletons. General study results and limits: As a later analysis revealed, most CMV-associated TCR beta chains appeared HLA-restricted. In a later analysis, parvovirus B19, influenza, CMV and Epstein-Barr virus appeared linked to several top co-occurrence clusters.

As to this clone: Its antigen remains unidentified.

V shed 5 bases and J shed 8 bases, with 10 bases lying between them. Germline V gene lookup returns CDR1 SGHDT and CDR2 YYEEEE. There are 11 residues in the CDR3. The receptor was isolated from a woman aged 40 to 55 in good health and CMV-seropositive. V is TRBV5-6 and J is TRBJ1-1; tentatively, D is TRBD1 (6 bases). Sequencing input: PBMCs. CDR3 amino acids: CASRDGTEAFF. CDR3 nucleotide sequence: TGTGCCAGCAGAGATGGGACAGAAGCTTTCTTT. Filled out from reference TRBV5-6 and TRBJ1-1, the complete variable domain reads DAGVTQSPTHLIKTRGQQVTLRCSPKSGHDTVSWYQQALGQGPQFIFQYYEEEERQRGNFPDRFSGHQFPNYSSELNVNALLLGDSALYLCASRDGTEAFFGQGTRLTVV.